The 20 T cell receptor beta chains below all came from one sample that was sequenced in a study of PD-1 blockade in mismatch repair-deficient tumors. The protocol was immunoSEQ multiplex PCR, while the TCRdb copy is restricted to in-frame clones and leaves out a portion. The sample includes more than 90,000 clones, 65% to 80% of them seen just once. Source: peripheral blood, taken more than 58 weeks after starting pembrolizumab. These receptors all stem from an adult with mismatch repair-deficient cancer.

This clone has just a few counts. J is TRBJ2-7 and V is TRBV27; D might be TRBD2 (6 bases). Germline CDR1 MNHEY, CDR2 SMNVEV (reference sequence). V lost 3 bases and J lost 0, with 12 bases in between. This CDR3 has 15 amino acids. CDR3 residues: CASSLSSAFSYEQYF. For the CDR3, the DNA is TGTGCCAGCAGTTTGTCTAGCGCCTTCTCCTACGAGCAGTACTTC.

This clone was observed once. The chain couples TRBV19 to TRBJ2-7; D unresolved. Trimming pared 4 bases from V and 4 bases from J, leaving 5 bases between. Per the germline V gene, CDR1 is LNHDA and CDR2 is SQIVND (reference sequence). The CDR3 runs 11 residues. The CDR3 loop reads CASSNHYEQYF. CDR3 nucleotide sequence: TGTGCCAGTAGTAACCATTACGAGCAGTACTTC.

The rearrangement uses TRBV4-1 and TRBJ2-1; TRBD2 aligns across 13 bases. Per germline, CDR1 MGHRA and CDR2 YSYEKL. J gave up 6 bases and V 2 bases, and 7 bases lay outside the gene matches. There are 17 residues in the CDR3. CDR3 DNA: TGCGCCAGCAGCCAATCAGGACTAGCGGGAGCTTTCAATGAGCAGTTCTTC. Protein product: CASSQSGLAGAFNEQFF.

The V call is TRBV4-1, the J call TRBJ1-1; no reliable D call. This CDR3 comprises 12 residues. Trimming removed 2 bases from V and 11 bases from J, with 12 bases in between. From germline, CDR1 is MGHRA and CDR2 YSYEKL. The CDR3 here is CASSQLYGPAFF. For the CDR3, the DNA is TGCGCCAGCAGCCAACTATACGGCCCGGCTTTCTTT.

This clone was seen more than once but under ten times. The V gene is TRBV9, the J gene TRBJ1-5; D is undetermined. CDR1 and CDR2 from the germline V gene are SGDLS and YYNGEE. This CDR3 spans 13 amino acids. V lost 4 bases and J lost 9, with 14 bases in between. CDR3 nucleotides: TGTGCCAGCAGCTGGTCGGACGGCCTGCCCCAGCATTTT. As protein: CASSWSDGLPQHF.

The V gene is TRBV15, the J gene TRBJ2-5, with 9 bases lining up with TRBD2. Per the germline V gene, CDR1 is LNHNV and CDR2 is YYDKDF (reference sequence). The V segment lost 5 bases and the J segment 0 bases; nucleotides outside the gene matches: 13. The CDR3 contains 18 residues. CDR3 region: CATSYALPASGNQETQYF. The CDR3 region has the DNA TGTGCCACCAGCTATGCCCTCCCGGCTAGCGGGAACCAAGAGACCCAGTACTTC.

This clone appeared a few times. This sequence joins TRBV29-1 and TRBJ1-1; 11 bases match TRBD1. The CDR3 sequence is 13 residues long. Germline V gene lookup returns CDR1 SQVTM and CDR2 ANQGSEA. The J segment lost 7 bases and the V segment lost 6 bases, leaving 7 bases of the junction unmatched. The CDR3 DNA is TGCAGCGTCGGGACAGGGGGAGGGGGTGAAGCTTTCTTT. Translating gives CSVGTGGGGEAFF.

The chain carries TRBV5-1 and TRBJ2-3, with 11 bases fitting TRBD2. J gave up 2 bases and V 4 bases, and 3 bases lay outside the gene matches. Germline CDR1 is SGHRS and CDR2 is YFSETQ. CDR3 size: 15 residues. The CDR3 reads CASSQGLADTDTQYF. For the CDR3, the DNA is TGCGCCAGCAGCCAGGGACTAGCGGACACAGATACGCAGTATTTT.

The chain recombines TRBV4-1 with TRBJ2-2; TRBD1 matches 11 bases. This CDR3 has 16 residues. V lost 6 bases to trimming and J lost 4 bases; unmatched junction nucleotides: 7. The germline V gene has CDR1 MGHRA and CDR2 YSYEKL. The CDR3 DNA sequence: TGCGCCAGCAGTCGGACCGGGACAGGGGGCACCGGGGAGCTGTTTTTT. This codes for CASSRTGTGGTGELFF.

This clone has a handful of counts. The chain combines TRBV30 with TRBJ1-2; 7 bases line up with TRBD1. Germline trimming cut 7 bases from V and 7 bases from J; bases unmatched to any gene: 12. The V gene's germline CDR1 is GTSNPN and CDR2 SVGIG (reference sequence). The CDR3 length is 13 residues. CDR3 coding DNA: TGTGCCTCGGCTGACAGGGACGTGGGTGGCTACACCTTC. Residues: CASADRDVGGYTF. Drawing the rest from reference TRBV30 and TRBJ1-2, the complete variable domain is SQTIHQWPATLVQPVGSPLSLECTVEGTSNPNLYWYRQAAGRGLQLLFYSVGIGQISSEVPQNLSASRPQDRQFILSSKKLLLSDSGFYLCASADRDVGGYTFGSGTRLTVV.

The chain recombines TRBV7-9 with TRBJ2-7, with D possibly called TRBD1 or TRBD2 (5 bases each). The germline gives CDR1 SEHNR, CDR2 FQNEAQ (reference sequence). The V gene lost 5 bases and the J gene lost 0 bases, with 8 bases spanning the gap. This CDR3 has 13 amino acids. The CDR3 DNA follows: TGTGCCAGCAGCCCGAGGGGCTCCTACGAGCAGTACTTC. This encodes CASSPRGSYEQYF.

The chain links TRBV19 to TRBJ2-2; 8 nucleotides line up with TRBD2. The junction had 4 bases not matched to a gene; V was cut back by 3 bases and J by 4 bases. From germline, CDR1 is LNHDA and CDR2 SQIVND (reference sequence). The CDR3 is made up of 15 amino acids. The CDR3: CASSMTGGITGELFF. The CDR3 DNA is TGTGCCAGTAGTATGACGGGAGGGATCACCGGGGAGCTGTTTTTT.

The rearrangement joins TRBV2 to TRBJ2-7; 8 bases line up with TRBD1. The J segment lost 1 base and the V segment lost 6 bases, leaving 2 bases of the junction unmatched. Germline loops: CDR1 SNHLY, CDR2 FYNNEI. The CDR3 consists of 13 residues. This CDR3 is CASRGTGSYEQYF. In nucleotides, the CDR3 is TGTGCCAGCAGGGGGACAGGTTCCTACGAGCAGTACTTC.

The rearrangement joins TRBV10-3 to TRBJ2-3; 11 nucleotides match TRBD2. With V trimmed by 2 bases and J by 3 bases, 1 base remained unmatched. There are 15 residues in the CDR3. Germline CDR1 reads ENHRY; CDR2 reads SYGVKD. The DNA for the CDR3 is TGTGCCATCAGTGAGCTAGCGGGAGGTACAGATACGCAGTATTTT. Translation gives CAISELAGGTDTQYF.

The V call is TRBV6-5, the J call TRBJ1-3, with a possible D match to TRBD1 (6 bases). Trimming stripped 6 bases from V and 2 bases from J, with 14 bases between. CDR1 and CDR2 (germline): MNHEY, SVGAGI. This CDR3 has 15 residues. The CDR3 protein is CASSLQGGTGNTIYF. In nucleotides, the CDR3 is TGTGCCAGCAGCCTACAGGGAGGGACTGGAAACACCATATATTTT.

V and J are TRBV14 and TRBJ2-7; D is unresolved. This CDR3 contains 12 residues. Germline V CDR1 and CDR2: SGHDN, FVKESK. The ends were cut back, 0 bases at V and 4 bases at J, with 4 bases in the middle. CDR3 residues: CASSQEVYEQYF. In nucleotides, the CDR3 is TGTGCCAGCAGCCAAGAAGTTTACGAGCAGTACTTC.

The chain uses TRBV6-4 and TRBJ2-1, with a weak D call TRBD1 (6 bases). Germline CDR1 is MRHNA and CDR2 is SNTAGT. V was pared by 7 bases and J by 3 bases, with 28 bases between. This CDR3 is 19 amino acids long. CDR3 residues: CASKAEPVRGPKFYNEQFF. CDR3 DNA sequence: TGTGCCAGCAAGGCGGAACCGGTCAGGGGCCCCAAGTTCTACAATGAGCAGTTCTTC.

This clone was found a few times. V and J are TRBV11-2 and TRBJ2-1, with D perhaps TRBD1 (5 bases). The CDR3 runs to 15 residues. V dropped 2 bases and J dropped 2 bases, with 10 bases sitting between them. The germline gives CDR1 SGHAT, CDR2 FQNNGV. This CDR3 reads CASSLSDSTYNEQFF. CDR3 bases: TGTGCCAGCAGCTTATCCGACAGCACCTACAATGAGCAGTTCTTC.

J is TRBJ2-5 and V is TRBV9; D is possibly TRBD1 (5 bases). This CDR3 comprises 14 residues. The V end was cut by 3 bases, the J end by 4 bases, with 13 bases between. Germline loops: CDR1 SGDLS, CDR2 YYNGEE. CDR3: CASSAMGRGETQYF. The CDR3 DNA sequence: TGTGCCAGCAGCGCAATGGGGCGAGGAGAGACCCAGTACTTC.

This clone was seen only once. The J gene is TRBJ1-2, the V gene TRBV6-5, with TRBD1 matching 8 bases. The J segment lost 4 bases and the V segment lost 5 bases, leaving 9 bases of the junction unmatched. The CDR3 has 15 amino acids. Germline V CDR1 and CDR2: MNHEY, SVGAGI. The CDR3 region has the DNA TGTGCCAGCAGTCAACACCGGACAGGGAGCTATGGCTACACCTTC. Its protein product is CASSQHRTGSYGYTF.